This T cell receptor beta chain is drawn from a study of blood T cell repertoires in COVID-19. Profiled with immunoSEQ multiplex PCR; TCRdb holds only in-frame clones, not every one. The sample contains approximately 220,000 clones, roughly 90% of which appear only once. V lost 4 bases and J lost 2, with 4 bases in between. The CDR3 sequence is 11 residues long. Looked up from germline, CDR1 is SGHTS and CDR2 is YDEGEE. In the 2 weeks before study entry, exposed participants met a COVID-19 case, which was PCR-confirmed or clinician-diagnosed. The sequenced sample consisted of PBMCs or T cells enriched from blood (not recorded which). This sequence was found in a woman aged 25 to 45 who had been exposed to COVID-19. V gene TRBV5-8 combines with J gene TRBJ2-7, with D hard to call. The CDR3 loop is CASSPAYEQYF. The CDR3 DNA sequence: TGTGCCAGCAGCCCGGCCTACGAGCAGTACTTC.